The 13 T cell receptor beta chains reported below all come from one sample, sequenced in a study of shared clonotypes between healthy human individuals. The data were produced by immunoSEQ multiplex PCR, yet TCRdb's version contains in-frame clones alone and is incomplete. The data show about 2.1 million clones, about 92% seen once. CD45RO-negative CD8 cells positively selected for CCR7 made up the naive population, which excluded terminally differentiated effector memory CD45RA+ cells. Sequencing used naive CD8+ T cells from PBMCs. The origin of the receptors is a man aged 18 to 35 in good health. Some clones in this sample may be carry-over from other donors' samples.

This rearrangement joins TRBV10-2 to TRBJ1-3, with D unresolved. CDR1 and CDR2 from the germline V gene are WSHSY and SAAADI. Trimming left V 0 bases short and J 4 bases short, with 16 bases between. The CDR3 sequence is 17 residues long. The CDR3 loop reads CASSESPGAWLGNTIYF. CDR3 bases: TGCGCCAGCAGTGAGTCCCCAGGAGCATGGTTGGGAAACACCATATATTTT.

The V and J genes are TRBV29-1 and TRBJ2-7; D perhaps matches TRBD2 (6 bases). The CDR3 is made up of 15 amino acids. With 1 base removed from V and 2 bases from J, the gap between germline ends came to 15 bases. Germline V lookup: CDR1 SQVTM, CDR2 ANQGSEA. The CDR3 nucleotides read TGCAGCGTTGAAGGCACGGGGACTGAACCCTACGAGCAGTACTTC. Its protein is CSVEGTGTEPYEQYF.

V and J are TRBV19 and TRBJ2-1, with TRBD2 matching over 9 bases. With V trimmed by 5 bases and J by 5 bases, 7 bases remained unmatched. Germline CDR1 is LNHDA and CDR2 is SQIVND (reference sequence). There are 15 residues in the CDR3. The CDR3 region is CASSPTSGSHNEQFF. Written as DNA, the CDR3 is TGTGCCAGTAGTCCGACTAGCGGCAGTCACAATGAGCAGTTCTTC.

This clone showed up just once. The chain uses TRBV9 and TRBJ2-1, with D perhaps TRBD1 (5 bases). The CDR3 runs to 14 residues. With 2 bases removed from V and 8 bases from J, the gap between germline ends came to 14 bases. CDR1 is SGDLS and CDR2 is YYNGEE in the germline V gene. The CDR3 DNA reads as TGTGCCAGCAGCGTCGGTTTCCCCAGGGATGAGCAGTTCTTC. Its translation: CASSVGFPRDEQFF.

The DNA of the CDR3 is TGTGCCAGCAGGATATCACCGGGACAGGGAAGCTACGAGCAGTACTTC. Translated, it gives CASRISPGQGSYEQYF. J is TRBJ2-7 and V is TRBV2; 9 positions match TRBD1. This CDR3 has 16 amino acids. With 6 bases clipped from V and 3 bases from J, the junction kept 12 bases outside the gene matches. Per germline, CDR1 SNHLY and CDR2 FYNNEI.

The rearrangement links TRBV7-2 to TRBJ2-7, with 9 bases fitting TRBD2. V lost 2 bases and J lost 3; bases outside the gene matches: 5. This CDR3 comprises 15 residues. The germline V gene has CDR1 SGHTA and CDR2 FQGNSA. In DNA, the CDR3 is TGTGCCAGCAGCTTAATCCCTAGCGGGAACTACGAGCAGTACTTC. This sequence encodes CASSLIPSGNYEQYF.

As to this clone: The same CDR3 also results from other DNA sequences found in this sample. The CDR3 DNA reads TGTGCCAGCAGTTTTAGGGGCCTGAACTATGGCTACACCTTC. Protein: CASSFRGLNYGYTF. This chain connects TRBV28 to TRBJ1-2; perhaps TRBD1 as D (5 bases). Trimming stripped 3 bases from V and 2 bases from J, with 10 bases between. Germline V gene sequence: CDR1 MDHEN, CDR2 SYDVKM. This CDR3 contains 14 residues.

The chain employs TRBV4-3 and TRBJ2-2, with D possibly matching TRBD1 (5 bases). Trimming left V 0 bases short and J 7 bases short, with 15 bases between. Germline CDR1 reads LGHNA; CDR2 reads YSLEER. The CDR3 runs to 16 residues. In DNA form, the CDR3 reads TGCGCCAGCAGCCAAGATTGGGCAGGGTCAGTCGGGGAGCTGTTTTTT. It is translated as CASSQDWAGSVGELFF.

The CDR3 DNA reads as TGTGCCAGCAGGACCAAAAGCCTTACTAGCGCGAACACCGGGGAGCTGTTTTTT. This translates into CASRTKSLTSANTGELFF. The chain has TRBV27 and TRBJ2-2; 7 bases fit TRBD2. J gave up 0 bases and V 6 bases, and 13 bases lay outside the gene matches. The CDR3 loop spans 18 amino acids. Germline-derived CDR1 and CDR2 are MNHEY and SMNVEV (reference sequence).

DNA of the CDR3: TGCAGCGTTGAAGATGTGGGGGCAGCCAAAAACATTCAGTACTTC. Its translation: CSVEDVGAAKNIQYF. This chain joins TRBV29-1 and TRBJ2-4, with D possibly matching TRBD1 (6 bases). Germline CDR1 SQVTM, CDR2 ANQGSEA. This CDR3 region has 15 residues. V gave up 0 bases and J gave up 0 bases, with 9 bases separating them.

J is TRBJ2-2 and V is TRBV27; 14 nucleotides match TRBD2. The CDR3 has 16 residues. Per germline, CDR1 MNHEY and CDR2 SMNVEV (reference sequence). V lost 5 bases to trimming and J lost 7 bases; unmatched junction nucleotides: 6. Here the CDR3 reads CASSPTSGRVNGELFF. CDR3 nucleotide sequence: TGTGCCAGCAGTCCGACTAGCGGGAGGGTTAACGGGGAGCTGTTTTTT.

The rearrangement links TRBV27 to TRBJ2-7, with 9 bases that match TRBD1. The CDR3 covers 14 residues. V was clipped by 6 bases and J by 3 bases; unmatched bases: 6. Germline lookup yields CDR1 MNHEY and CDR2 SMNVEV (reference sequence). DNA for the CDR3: TGTGCCAGCAGCGTTCCGGACAGGGGCTACGAGCAGTACTTC. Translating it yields CASSVPDRGYEQYF.

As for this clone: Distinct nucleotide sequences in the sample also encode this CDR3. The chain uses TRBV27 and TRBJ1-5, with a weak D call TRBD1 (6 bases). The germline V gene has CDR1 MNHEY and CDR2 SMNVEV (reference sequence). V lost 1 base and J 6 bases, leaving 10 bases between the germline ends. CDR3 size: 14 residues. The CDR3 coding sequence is TGTGCCAGCAGTTTATTGGGGGGCAGTCAGCCCCAGCATTTT. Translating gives CASSLLGGSQPQHF.